This TCR beta chain stems from a study of cytomegalovirus exposure and HLA in healthy donors (dated by TCRdb to 2017 to 2019). Describing the broader study: In an earlier analysis of approximately 500 of the donors, about 260 Gb of sequence data and just under 120 million unique TCR beta sequences from roughly 190 million T cells were reported. Every repertoire in the discovery cohort had been generated on one and the same sequencing platform. Approximately 330 gigabases of sequencing data and around 85 million unique TCR sequences made up an early release that covered under 750 HLA-typed donors. Along with the roughly 700-subject first cohort, a separate validation cohort of 120 different subjects was used. Donor age, sex, ethnicity and CMV serostatus were collected together with the repertoire data. The study aimed to test whether signatures of past pathogen exposure could be identified by cataloging public T cell receptors. An earlier analysis of a few hundred of the donors applied high-throughput TCR beta sequencing to assess whether each TCR beta V gene segment acted as functional or pseudogenic. Of the roughly 390 genotyped donors, 81% were placed in the genetic ancestry cluster associated with self-reported Caucasian donors. In a later genetic analysis, genome-wide SNP genotypes for about 55% of the roughly 700 donors were used, and that subset was treated as a discovery cohort. The study used immunosequencing to profile the T cell repertoires of approximately 690 subjects and linked those repertoires to cytomegalovirus serostatus. Because of strong linkage in the cohort, four or five DR-DQ haplotypes were treated as single units for association and clustering. To predict cytomegalovirus infection status, the study combined high-throughput TCR immunosequencing, statistical association of individual TCRs with disease status, and machine learning. The number of donors typed differed by locus, with about 629-640 for A, B, C, DRB1 and DQB1, around 500 for DQA1, about 610 for DPA1, and around 430 for DPB1. Rather than using new phenotypic data, the later analysis identified candidate immune exposures from TCR beta sequences and from how often those sequences occurred across donors. Class I and class II HLA loci were covered by the typing at four-digit resolution. To study patterns of TCR occurrence, a later analysis re-analyzed previously published TCR beta repertoires from more than 550 donors and added high-resolution HLA genotyping. Among 398 genotyped donors of the cohort, an average of approximately 230,000 unique TCR beta nucleotide sequences were sequenced per donor, roughly a sixth of them non-productive. What the study reported, not specific to this receptor: The classifier was reported to diagnose cytomegalovirus status with high specificity and sensitivity in both the original cohort and the validation cohort. Presence/absence analyses assumed roughly uniform sequencing depth across donors, an assumption that may not hold. A cluster of highly shared sequence variants was judged likely to represent a technical artifact of the sequencing pipeline. According to a later analysis, TCR association rates differed among HLA loci, with DRB1 alleles showing the most associated TCRs and HLA-C alleles showing the fewest. A further reported finding was that TCR beta sequences accurately predicted the HLA-A and HLA-B alleles for most subjects in the first cohort. A later genetic analysis associated a missense DCLRE1C variant with V-gene and J-gene trimming of TCR beta chains, and an independent cohort replicated the association. Across donors, most TCR sequences were observed very rarely, whereas some public TCRs were present in many individuals. Strong co-occurrence of HLA alleles, especially DR and DQ, made assigning TCR associations to individual alleles difficult. A later genetic analysis reported fewer N-insertions in productive TCRs among donors in an Asian-associated ancestry cluster than the roughly 700-donor mean. The study listed approximately 150 TCR beta chains as associated with cytomegalovirus. It was suggested by the authors that the approach could potentially be generalized to other disease states and immunological phenotypes. For the cohort, immune exposure information was limited to CMV serostatus. The 87-base-pair reads could not distinguish some IMGT-functional V segments, including TRBV6-2 and TRBV6-3, so those segments were excluded. Only TCR beta chains were sequenced in this cohort, and the absence of alpha or paired-chain data limited detectable features. A later analysis reported that several top co-occurrence clusters appeared linked to parvovirus B19, influenza, CMV and Epstein-Barr virus. In a later analysis, HLA-associated TCR beta chains showed more clonal expansion and lower generation probabilities than non-associated chains that were equally common. A later analysis found that most CMV-associated TCR beta chains appeared HLA-restricted, with HLA associations seemingly driven largely by CMV exposure. In vitro tests confirmed that a few of the cytomegalovirus-associated TCR beta chains recognize cytomegalovirus antigens. At a false discovery rate of 0.05, a later analysis linked 16,000 or so TCR beta sequences to specific HLA alleles. An earlier analysis of approximately 500 of the donors showed that most TCR beta V segments appeared in productive rearrangements either about 87% or about 30% of the time, which broadly matched IMGT annotations. Because counts were too low, 15 to 20 rarely observed V segments, including chromosome 9 orphons, were excluded from the earlier analysis of about 500 of the donors. Because HLA typing was missing for some donors at each locus, association tests included only the typed subset. Correlated functional status among segregating V segments might reflect linkage disequilibrium, but an unknown experimental factor could not be ruled out.

Library preparation employed the immunoSEQ multiplex PCR assay. A mixture of 60 forward primers for TCR Vbeta segments and 13 reverse primers for TCR Jbeta segments was used in the multiplex PCR. The CDR3 region of rearranged TCR beta genes was amplified from genomic DNA with a multiplex PCR assay. The Illumina HiSeq System was used to sequence the amplified TCR beta libraries as 87-base-pair reads. As for the original processing: Across the roughly 600 repertoires, a later analysis counted tens of millions of unique TCR beta chains, roughly 11 million of which were shared by at least two donors. A nearest-neighbor algorithm error-corrected the raw reads and collapsed the reads into unique sequences, merging closely related sequences to remove PCR and sequencing errors. Alignment of CDR3 sequences to IMGT reference sequences was used to assign V, D and J gene segments. For a sequence to be retained, a match of at least six nucleotides was required to both a V gene segment and a J gene segment. Rearrangements were classified as productive when the CDR3 lacked stop codons and remained in frame with V and J, and all other rearrangements were classified as non-productive. Following IMGT convention, CDR3 was defined as the stretch from the second conserved V-encoded cysteine up to the conserved J-encoded phenylalanine. The earlier analysis of some 580 of the donors excluded any sequence lacking an unambiguous match to a single V gene segment. In an earlier analysis of some 590 of the donors, V segments were called functional above 56.7% productive rearrangements and were called segregating when the between-donor standard deviation exceeded 5%. A statistical classification framework was built to diagnose cytomegalovirus status from the catalog of TCR beta chain sequences. In a later analysis, TCR nucleotide sequences were compared against IMGT/GENE-DB human TR gene sequences so that V and J genes could be assigned. A later analysis assigned CDR3 sequences and most-parsimonious VDJ recombination scenarios with the TCRdist pipeline. A later analysis defined each TCR beta chain by its CDR3 amino acid sequence plus V-gene family, and excluded reads lacking a unique V-gene family. A later analysis removed nearly 600 highly shared, low-generation-probability nucleotide sequences to deal with suspected cross-contamination and a sequencing artifact. For each public chain, a later analysis derived a clonal expansion index from normalized ranks of inferred template counts within each repertoire. Generation probabilities in a later analysis came from a VDJ recombination model fitted to out-of-frame rearrangements, and those results were checked against IGoR. In a later analysis, hypergeometric tests were used to score TCR-TCR, TCR-HLA and TCR-CMV co-occurrence, with a repertoire-size bias correction applied to TCR pairs. To estimate false discovery rates, a later analysis permuted the HLA or CMV assignments 20 times. A later analysis grouped co-occurring TCRs with DBSCAN, adding TCRdist sequence similarity when clustering within HLA-allele-positive subsets. Repertoires with fewer than 30,000 or more than 120,000 public chains, plus five repertoires with anomalous nucleotide sharing, were excluded from co-occurrence clustering. TCRdb provides this immuneACCESS table in a form limited to in-frame rearrangements. Some clones are lacking; in checked studies, under half of them reflect an unresolved V gene, and why the rest are absent is not known. V, J and clone size were drawn from that table, and D and trimming were deduced from the DNA. Recorded for this sample are 100,000 to 150,000 clones; roughly three quarters of them occurred a single time. The ten top clones hold around 0.99% of the sample.

The cohort comprised 670 or so healthy bone marrow donors. At the time of sampling, every cohort member was nominally healthy, though immune exposures that went unrecorded were likely present. The donor tested CMV seronegative, placing the donor among the 350 or so seronegative members of the cohort. A peripheral blood sample was provided by each donor, and peripheral blood mononuclear cells were used for TCR beta sequencing. Genomic DNA was extracted from the blood cell samples with the Qiagen DNeasy Blood Extraction Kit. The CDR1 and CDR2 encoded by the germline V gene are MNHNS and SASEGT. V sheds 6 bases and J sheds 5 bases, leaving 16 bases between their ends. The CDR3 goes from the cysteine to the phenylalanine over 14 residues. Only the CDR3 DNA is retained, 42 bases long and in frame from the first base. Note on this clone: The antigen it recognizes is unknown. One base away there is no much larger clone; base qualities are not given.

The receptor's source is a woman aged 25 to 45 in good health and CMV-seronegative. Sequenced input: PBMCs. The chain joins TRBV6-1 to TRBJ1-2; the D gene is perhaps TRBD1, from 6 matching bases. CDR3 reads: CASSAGGSLYGYTF. The bases are TGTGCCAGCAGCGCGGGGGGCTCTTTGTATGGCTACACCTTC.